Each of the 16 T cell receptor beta chains below was sequenced from the same sample in a study of T cells after yellow fever vaccination. TCRdb reanalysed the 5' RACE reads using MiXCR and keeps one entry per CDR3 protein. The sample yields some 400,000 distinct CDR3 sequences, around 19% seen once. The sequenced sample was PBMCs, obtained before the yellow fever booster vaccination. The source is a man between 18 and 29 years old who received the YFV17D yellow fever vaccine.

A few counts support this clonotype. The CDR3 is CASSPPGPRYNEQFF. The CDR3 bases are TGTGCCAGCAGTCCACCGGGACCACGATACAATGAGCAGTTCTTC. The V gene is TRBV28, the J gene TRBJ2-1; D possibly matches TRBD1 or TRBD2 (5 bases each). Trimming took off 5 bases at V and 4 bases at J, with 15 bases between the two ends. CDR3 length: 15 amino acids. Germline loops: CDR1 MDHEN, CDR2 SYDVKM.

This chain joins TRBV12-3 or TRBV12-4 and TRBJ1-4; D is perhaps TRBD1 (5 bases). The germline V and J ends were trimmed by 7 bases and 8 bases, with 17 bases remaining between them. The CDR3 sequence is 14 residues long. The CDR3 loop reads CASTPGGIEEKLFF. CDR3 sequence (DNA): TGTGCCAGCACACCGGGGGGGATAGAGGAAAAACTGTTTTTT.

This clonotype was observed once. The rearrangement uses TRBV3-1 and TRBJ2-2; D may be TRBD2 (5 bases). V was clipped by 5 bases and J by 6 bases, with 16 bases between them. This CDR3 has 15 residues. Germline CDR1 LGHDT, CDR2 YNNKEL (reference sequence). The CDR3 region is CASSNLNLASGELFF. CDR3 nucleotide sequence: TGTGCCAGCAGCAACCTCAACCTAGCCTCCGGGGAGCTGTTTTTT.

This clonotype was seen ten or more times. DNA for the CDR3: TGCAGTGCTAGGTTTCTAGCGGGGGGGCCCAGCACAGATACGCAGTATTTT. This codes for CSARFLAGGPSTDTQYF. The chain has TRBV20-1 and TRBJ2-3, with TRBD2 matching 12 bases. CDR3 size: 17 residues. With 3 bases clipped from V and 0 bases from J, the junction kept 7 bases outside the gene matches. CDR1 is DFQATT and CDR2 is SNEGSKA in the germline V gene (reference sequence).

This clonotype was detected a few times. J is TRBJ1-1 and V is TRBV12-3 or TRBV12-4; D unclear. V shed 6 bases and J shed 0 bases, with 14 bases lying between them. The CDR3 sequence is 15 residues long. CDR3 nucleotides: TGTGCCAGCAGCGCGGCTGGGCGGATGAACACTGAAGCTTTCTTT. Translated: CASSAAGRMNTEAFF.

This clonotype was seen repeatedly, ten times or more. The J gene is TRBJ2-5, the V gene TRBV11-2; 13 bases line up with TRBD2. The length of the CDR3 is 17 residues. Germline V lookup: CDR1 SGHAT, CDR2 FQNNGV. J was trimmed by 5 bases and V by 5 bases; bases with no gene match: 11. The CDR3, as DNA: TGTGCCAGCAGCCCGGGACTAGCGGGGCTCCTGGGGGAGACCCAGTACTTC. The encoded protein is CASSPGLAGLLGETQYF.

This chain uses TRBV5-1 with TRBJ2-6; D possibly corresponds to TRBD1 (7 bases). Germline V gene sequence: CDR1 SGHRS, CDR2 YFSETQ. Trimming removed 0 bases at V and 0 bases at J, with 13 bases between. The CDR3 spans 18 residues. The CDR3 loop reads CASSLGAGGSSGANVLTF. The CDR3 DNA follows: TGCGCCAGCAGCTTGGGGGCAGGGGGGAGCTCTGGGGCCAACGTCCTGACTTTC. Full variable domain (outside the CDR3, taken from reference TRBV5-1 and TRBJ2-6): KAGVTQTPRYLIKTRGQQVTLSCSPISGHRSVSWYQQTPGQGLQFLFEYFSETQRNKGNFPGRFSGRQFSNSRSEMNVSTLELGDSALYLCASSLGAGGSSGANVLTFGAGSRLTVL.

This clonotype showed up many times. The chain links TRBV18 to TRBJ2-6; 8 nucleotides line up with TRBD1. Germline V gene lookup returns CDR1 KGHSH and CDR2 LQKENI. The CDR3 covers 15 residues. Losses at the gene ends were 5 bases for V and 2 bases for J; bases not matched to a gene: 2. The CDR3 bases are TGTGCCAGCTCATCGGACAGGGCTGGGGCCAACGTCCTGACTTTC. Its translation: CASSSDRAGANVLTF.

The chain recombines TRBV10-3 with TRBJ2-7; D is unresolved. Per the germline V gene, CDR1 is ENHRY and CDR2 is SYGVKD. Trimming removed 6 bases from V and 4 bases from J, with 22 bases in between. CDR3 length: 16 amino acids. CDR3 bases: TGTGCCATCAGACTCCATAAGCCTGACAACTCATACGAGCAGTACTTC. It translates to CAIRLHKPDNSYEQYF.

CDR3 in amino acids: CSAQQGMNTEAFF. The CDR3 DNA reads TGCAGTGCTCAACAGGGGATGAACACTGAAGCTTTCTTT. The gene calls are TRBV20-1 and TRBJ1-1, with TRBD1 identical over 7 bases. CDR1 and CDR2 from the germline V gene are DFQATT and SNEGSKA (reference sequence). The ends lost 5 bases at V and 0 bases at J; junction bases unmatched: 3. This CDR3 spans 13 amino acids.

This clonotype was counted between two and nine times. The chain couples TRBV24-1 to TRBJ2-3, with D perhaps assigned TRBD1 or TRBD2 (5 bases each). V lost 7 bases and J 2 bases, leaving 12 bases between the germline ends. This CDR3 contains 14 residues. The germline CDR1 and CDR2 sequences are KGHDR and SFDVKD. CDR3 loop: CATSRDGDTDTQYF. The CDR3 DNA sequence: TGTGCCACCAGCCGGGACGGGGACACAGATACGCAGTATTTT.

J is TRBJ2-5 and V is TRBV7-9; D remains ambiguous. V was trimmed by 1 base and J by 5 bases, leaving 11 bases between them. Germline CDR1 reads SEHNR; CDR2 reads FQNEAQ (reference sequence). The CDR3 extends over 14 amino acids. As DNA, the CDR3 is TGTGCCAGCAGCTTAGAGGAGACGAGGGAGACCCAGTACTTC. This translates into CASSLEETRETQYF.

CDR3 residues: CASSDIAGGETQYF. CDR3 DNA: TGCGCCAGCAGCGACATAGCGGGGGGAGAGACCCAGTACTTC. The chain recombines TRBV5-1 with TRBJ2-5, with TRBD2 matching over 10 bases. The CDR3 has 14 amino acids. The V gene's germline CDR1 is SGHRS and CDR2 YFSETQ. V dropped 4 bases and J dropped 4; count of bases not matched to a gene: 4.

This clonotype was found a few times. The chain uses TRBV4-1 and TRBJ1-1, with D uncertain. Trimming removed 3 bases from V and 3 bases from J, with 14 bases in between. Germline CDR1 reads MGHRA; CDR2 reads YSYEKL. The CDR3 is 15 residues long. The CDR3 is CASSHRGLSDTEAFF. In nucleotides, the CDR3 is TGCGCCAGCAGCCACCGGGGATTGAGTGACACTGAAGCTTTCTTT.

This clonotype was counted between two and nine times. The gene calls are TRBV27 and TRBJ1-5, with D perhaps TRBD1 (5 bases). CDR3 length: 14 amino acids. Germline CDR1 MNHEY, CDR2 SMNVEV (reference sequence). V was pared by 4 bases and J by 2 bases, with 9 bases between. The CDR3 spells CASSSGGGNQPQHF. The DNA for the CDR3 is TGTGCCAGCAGTTCCGGGGGGGGCAATCAGCCCCAGCATTTT.

The chain has TRBV18 and TRBJ2-1; D remains ambiguous. CDR1 is KGHSH, CDR2 LQKENI, per germline. V was pared by 3 bases and J by 4 bases, with 7 bases between. The CDR3 contains 13 residues. In DNA, the CDR3 is TGTGCCAGCTCACCCGCGGAGTACAATGAGCAGTTCTTC. It is translated as CASSPAEYNEQFF.